This T cell receptor (beta chain) was documented in a study of blood T cell repertoires in COVID-19 (dated by TCRdb to 2018 to 2020). Background on the whole study: Samples covering the acute and convalescent phases of COVID-19 were provided by collaborators in the United States, Italy and Spain. The material from the prospective study consisted of cDNA or gDNA derived from T cells, B-cell-depleted T cells, or PBMCs. The dataset comprised deeply sampled blood TCRbeta repertoires from subjects exposed to, actively infected with, or recovered from COVID-19. The repertoires were made available in a free public database intended to serve as a resource for research on the immune response to SARS-CoV-2. The samples were drawn from the first 160 participants of the ongoing ImmuneRACE study and from under 1,500 subjects provided by 6 global collaborators. Sample metadata almost always included a de-identified subject ID, COVID-19 status, age in years and sex. HLA class I and class II types, where available, came from metadata supplied by the sample provider rather than from assay-based typing.

From a lookup of the germline V gene, CDR1 and CDR2 are SNHLY and FYNNEI. From the cysteine through the phenylalanine, the CDR3 covers 15 amino acids. This entry keeps only the CDR3 DNA: 45 bases, framed from base 1. Compared with germline, V lacks 4 bases and J lacks 6 bases; bases without a gene match: 6. On this clone: What this receptor recognizes is not known. Base qualities were left out, and no much larger clone turns up one base away.

One collaborating source in Seattle enrolled patients while the patients were actively infected and followed the patients over time throughout the course of disease. Whole blood was collected in K2EDTA tubes by collaborating institutions according to the institutions' own protocols. For TCRbeta analysis, collaborator samples were shipped as frozen whole blood, as isolated PBMCs, or as DNA extracted from either sample type. What the authors observed across the whole study: The amount of clinical and demographic metadata varied by source and participant and was provided uncurated.

TCRbeta CDR3 regions were amplified from genomic DNA by means of the immunoSEQ Assay, a bias-controlled multiplex PCR. From the authors' description of their analysis: The number of nucleated cells in each sample was estimated by amplification of reference gene primers within the assay. To quantify the absolute abundance of each unique TCRbeta CDR3 rearrangement, sequence reads were collapsed and filtered. For each sample, productive Simpson clonality was calculated as the square root of Simpson's diversity index over productive rearrangements. TCRdb retrieved this table from immuneACCESS and kept in-frame rearrangements only. Not all clones are present; in checked studies, unresolved V genes account for under half, and no reason is known for the remainder. V, J and clone size were drawn from that table, and D and trimming were deduced from the DNA. The sample data list a few hundred thousand clones, and roughly 86% of these were observed just once. Jointly, the top ten make up about 1.7% of the sample.

In this chain, TRBV2 is recombined with TRBJ2-2, and 9 bases in between align with TRBD1. The sequence was collected from a woman in her twenties or thirties with COVID-19, enrolled during active disease. The specimen was peripheral blood. The bases are TGTGCCAGCAGTGCAGAGAGACAGGGGGCCGGGGAGCTGTTTTTT. Its translation reads: CASSAERQGAGELFF.